This TCR beta chain was sequenced for a study of T cell clonality in common variable immunodeficiency. Study results and limitations: CVID subjects shared fewer TCRbeta clones than healthy controls did. Compared with healthy controls, CVID subjects showed increased TCRbeta clonality, mostly in about a third. Fewer deletions and N-nucleotide insertions were reportedly seen in common variable immunodeficiency TCR beta sequences.

This CDR3 region has 16 residues. The trim removed 9 bases at V and 5 bases at J, leaving 13 bases unmatched. Germline V gives CDR1 LNHDA, CDR2 SQIVND (reference sequence). CVID subjects had received replacement immunoglobulin for at least one year. Blood samples were heparinized, about 4.5 to 8.5 ml per donor. There are a few counts of this clone. Its antigen is unknown. The sequence runs out 3 residues before the end of the CDR3; the remainder is reconstructed from the germline J gene. Clones were read by immunoSEQ multiplex PCR, and TCRdb kept only the in-frame ones, dropping some. The data show about 20,000 clones, with none appearing a single time.

The rearrangement joins TRBV19 to TRBJ2-3; 11 nucleotides align to TRBD2. Sequencing was performed on peripheral blood mononuclear cells. This TCR was recovered from a human donor with common variable immunodeficiency. The CDR3 reads CASKDASGGRGDTQYF. The part of the CDR3 DNA that was read is TGTGCCAGCAAAGATGCTAGCGGGGGGCGTGGAGATACG. The variable domain in full, completed from reference TRBV19 and TRBJ2-3, reads DGGITQSPKYLFRKEGQNVTLSCEQNLNHDAMYWYRQDPGQGLRLIYYSQIVNDFQKGDIAEGYSVSREKKESFPLTVTSAQKNPTAFYLCASKDASGGRGDTQYFGPGTRLTVL.